The 25 T cell receptor beta chains below were found in one sample sequenced in a study of CD8 T cells in ankylosing spondylitis. TCRdb recomputed calls from the 5' RACE reads with MiXCR, one row per CDR3 protein. In the table there are 300,000 to 400,000 distinct CDR3 sequences, 11% of which are singletons. The sample was blood, either unsorted or a sorted T cell fraction (not recorded which). The receptor source for this set is a female donor with ankylosing spondylitis or in good health (not recorded which).

Only a few counts were recorded for this clonotype. The chain joins TRBV7-8 to TRBJ2-7; a weak D match, TRBD2 (6 bases). This CDR3 contains 16 residues. Germline lookup yields CDR1 SGHVS and CDR2 FQNEAQ. With 1 base removed from V and 1 base from J, the gap between germline ends came to 14 bases. The CDR3 DNA is TGTGCCAGCAGCTTAGGAGGCCGCGGGGTGTCCTACGAGCAGTACTTC. Its translation: CASSLGGRGVSYEQYF.

In this sample, this clonotype turned up many times. The chain uses TRBV20-1 and TRBJ2-1; 11 bases align to TRBD2. CDR3 length equals 16 residues. Germline values: CDR1 DFQATT, CDR2 SNEGSKA (reference sequence). Trimming removed 5 bases from V and 7 bases from J; junction bases left unmatched: 13. The CDR3 sequence is CSALRGSGGAGNEQFF. In DNA form, the CDR3 reads TGCAGTGCTTTAAGGGGTAGCGGGGGGGCCGGAAATGAGCAGTTCTTC.

This clonotype occurred a few times. The rearrangement links TRBV5-1 to TRBJ2-5; TRBD2 matches 9 bases. The trim removed 0 bases at V and 2 bases at J, leaving 8 bases unmatched. The germline V gene encodes CDR1 SGHRS and CDR2 YFSETQ. The CDR3 loop spans 17 amino acids. For the CDR3, the DNA is TGCGCCAGCAGCTTGGCTCCTAGCGGGACCCAACAAGAGACCCAGTACTTC. Protein sequence: CASSLAPSGTQQETQYF.

This clonotype was counted ten times or more. The chain links TRBV28 to TRBJ2-4, with 7 positions matching TRBD1. Unmatched junction bases numbered 10, after V lost 5 bases and J lost 0 bases. CDR1 and CDR2 (germline): MDHEN, SYDVKM. The CDR3 has 17 amino acids. CDR3 amino acids: CASSPDRVPLAKNIQYF. The CDR3 DNA sequence: TGTGCCAGCAGTCCAGACAGGGTACCTCTAGCCAAAAACATTCAGTACTTC.

This clonotype was observed at least ten times. In DNA, the CDR3 is TGCAGTGCTAGAAACCCAGGGGGACCAAACAAAAACATTCAGTACTTC. Translation gives CSARNPGGPNKNIQYF. The chain uses TRBV20-1 and TRBJ2-4, with 7 positions matching TRBD1. The germline gives CDR1 DFQATT, CDR2 SNEGSKA (reference sequence). V dropped 2 bases and J dropped 3; count of bases not matched to a gene: 10. The CDR3 is 16 residues long.

This rearrangement joins TRBV27 to TRBJ2-7; 10 nucleotides align to TRBD2. The CDR3 runs to 14 residues. Germline CDR1 reads MNHEY; CDR2 reads SMNVEV (reference sequence). J was trimmed by 5 bases and V by 8 bases; bases with no gene match: 9. The CDR3 DNA is TGTGCCAGCCGGACTAGCGGCGATACCCACGAGCAGTACTTC. Its protein product is CASRTSGDTHEQYF.

This clonotype was counted ten times or more. This chain links TRBV10-1 with TRBJ1-5; D is unclear. Germline assignment: CDR1 WNHNN and CDR2 SYGVQD (reference sequence). V shed 6 bases and J shed 0 bases, with 9 bases lying between them. The CDR3 is 14 residues long. CDR3 in amino acids: CASSGRVSNQPQHF. The CDR3 DNA sequence: TGCGCCAGCAGCGGCAGAGTTAGCAATCAGCCCCAGCATTTT.

This clonotype occurred many times. The chain couples TRBV28 to TRBJ1-1; a weak D match, TRBD1 (5 bases). Trimming cost V 2 bases and J 2 bases, with 12 bases left between them. From germline, CDR1 is MDHEN and CDR2 SYDVKM. The CDR3 runs to 15 residues. The CDR3 coding sequence is TGTGCCAGCAGTTTAGGGGCCAGCGGCAACACTGAAGCTTTCTTT. This translates into CASSLGASGNTEAFF.

This clonotype was seen a handful of times. The V gene is TRBV5-1, the J gene TRBJ1-4; no clear D gene. The ends were cut back, 1 base at V and 4 bases at J, with 14 bases in the middle. This CDR3 is 16 amino acids long. From germline, CDR1 is SGHRS and CDR2 YFSETQ. The CDR3: CASSLTTLRDNEKLFF. The CDR3 nucleotides are TGCGCCAGCAGCTTGACCACGTTGAGGGATAATGAAAAACTGTTTTTT.

This clonotype was observed many times. V gene TRBV14 combines with J gene TRBJ1-2; D gene unclear. Trimming removed 1 base at V and 4 bases at J, with 22 bases between. The V gene's germline CDR1 is SGHDN and CDR2 FVKESK. CDR3 size: 18 residues. Written as DNA, the CDR3 is TGTGCCAGCAGCCAAGCCCAGTCGGGCCCTCGGCCTCCCTATGGCTACACCTTC. Translating it yields CASSQAQSGPRPPYGYTF.

CDR3 nucleotide sequence: TGTGCCAGCTCACCGAGGGGGAACAGGGTCAATGAGCAGTTCTTC. Its protein is CASSPRGNRVNEQFF. The V and J genes are TRBV18 and TRBJ2-1, with a possible D match to TRBD1 (6 bases). V dropped 3 bases and J dropped 6 bases, with 15 bases sitting between them. Germline-derived CDR1 and CDR2 are KGHSH and LQKENI. The CDR3 sequence is 15 residues long.

This clonotype occurred many times. The chain couples TRBV24-1 to TRBJ1-2; D is unclear. This CDR3 comprises 14 residues. V shed 4 bases and J shed 4 bases, with 12 bases lying between them. Germline values: CDR1 KGHDR, CDR2 SFDVKD. CDR3 DNA sequence: TGTGCCACCAGTGAGGAGGACCGCTCCTATGGCTACACCTTC. Protein: CATSEEDRSYGYTF.

This clonotype has at least ten counts. Written as DNA, the CDR3 is TGTGCCAGCAGTCGCCGGGACAGCCTAAATCAGCCCCAGCATTTT. It is translated as CASSRRDSLNQPQHF. The chain is built from TRBV7-2 and TRBJ1-5; 7 bases agree with TRBD1. The CDR3 consists of 15 residues. J lost 4 bases, V lost 6 bases, and 9 bases had no gene match. Per germline, CDR1 SGHTA and CDR2 FQGNSA. The variable domain in full, completed from reference TRBV7-2 and TRBJ1-5, reads GAGVSQSPSNKVTEKGKDVELRCDPISGHTALYWYRQSLGQGLEFLIYFQGNSAPDKSGLPSDRFSAERTGGSVSTLTIQRTQQEDSAVYLCASSRRDSLNQPQHFGDGTRLSIL.

This clonotype appeared many times. The chain carries TRBV20-1 and TRBJ1-3; a possible D gene is TRBD1 (5 bases). CDR3 length: 15 amino acids. Trimming took 0 bases from V and 3 from J, leaving 12 bases between them. CDR1 and CDR2 from the germline V gene are DFQATT and SNEGSKA (reference sequence). The CDR3 DNA reads as TGCAGTGCTAGAGACCCTTCAGGGTTTGGAAACACCATATATTTT. It is translated as CSARDPSGFGNTIYF.

The V gene is TRBV6-1, the J gene TRBJ1-2; TRBD1 matches 10 bases. Germline assignment: CDR1 MNHNS and CDR2 SASEGT. After removal of 6 bases from V and 5 bases from J, the junction contained 15 bases not matched to a gene. CDR3 length: 17 amino acids. CDR3 loop: CASSTLSRQGAGYGYTF. CDR3 nucleotide sequence: TGTGCCAGCAGCACCCTTTCAAGACAGGGGGCTGGATATGGCTACACCTTC.

V gene TRBV5-1 combines with J gene TRBJ2-5; 7 bases match TRBD1. V dropped 5 bases and J dropped 5; count of bases not matched to a gene: 6. This CDR3 has 13 amino acids. Germline lookup yields CDR1 SGHRS and CDR2 YFSETQ. CDR3 loop: CASREGGAETQYF. DNA of the CDR3: TGCGCCAGCAGAGAAGGGGGCGCGGAGACCCAGTACTTC.

Here the CDR3 DNA reads TGTGCCAGCTCACCACCCGGTATTAGCTCCTACAATGAGCAGTTCTTC. Encoded protein: CASSPPGISSYNEQFF. The J gene is TRBJ2-1, the V gene TRBV18; D gene uncertain. V lost 0 bases, J lost 0 bases, and 9 bases lay in between. The CDR3 consists of 16 residues. Germline assignment: CDR1 KGHSH and CDR2 LQKENI.

In its sample, this clonotype was seen a few times. The chain uses TRBV18 and TRBJ2-2; no clear D. The CDR3 runs to 11 residues. Germline V gives CDR1 KGHSH, CDR2 LQKENI. V lost 6 bases to trimming and J lost 8 bases, with 7 bases between them. The CDR3 coding sequence is TGTGCCAGCTCCACGGCGGGGGAGCTGTTTTTT. Residues: CASSTAGELFF.

In the case of this clonotype: It may be a read error: a sequence one base away is much more abundant. The chain carries TRBV7-3 and TRBJ2-7; 7 bases are shared with TRBD2. The V gene end was trimmed by 5 bases and the J gene end by 7 bases; junction bases not matched to a gene: 8. The CDR3 covers 13 residues. Per germline, CDR1 SGHTA and CDR2 FQGTGA. DNA for the CDR3: TGTGCCAGCAGCCCTCAGATGGGGGGGGAGCAGTACTTC. Encoded protein: CASSPQMGGEQYF.

The CDR3 sequence: CASSATGSSLGAFF. Here the CDR3 DNA reads TGCGCCAGCAGCGCGACAGGGTCCAGCCTTGGAGCTTTCTTT. The V and J genes are TRBV5-1 and TRBJ1-1, with 7 positions matching TRBD1. The CDR3 is 14 residues long. In germline, CDR1 is SGHRS, CDR2 YFSETQ. V lost 4 bases, J lost 10 bases, and 13 bases stayed unmatched.

The V and J genes are TRBV6-1 and TRBJ2-7; 9 nucleotides line up with TRBD1. This CDR3 is 14 amino acids long. Germline CDR1 MNHNS, CDR2 SASEGT. After removal of 7 bases from V and 1 base from J, the junction contained 5 bases not matched to a gene. The CDR3 reads CASTRQGGSYEQYF. CDR3 in DNA: TGTGCCAGCACCCGACAGGGGGGTTCCTACGAGCAGTACTTC.

This clonotype was counted ten times or more. V is TRBV7-2 and J is TRBJ2-1; 7 nucleotides match TRBD1. Trimming removed 0 bases from V and 0 bases from J; junction bases left unmatched: 2. CDR1 is SGHTA and CDR2 is FQGNSA in the germline V gene. The CDR3 runs 16 residues. This chain's CDR3 is CASSLAGTVSYNEQFF. The CDR3 coding sequence is TGTGCCAGCAGCTTAGCAGGGACAGTCTCCTACAATGAGCAGTTCTTC.

The chain uses TRBV7-8 and TRBJ2-5; D is undetermined. Germline V gene sequence: CDR1 SGHVS, CDR2 FQNEAQ. Deletions cut 1 base from V and 5 bases from J, with 11 bases between. The CDR3 length is 14 residues. The CDR3 coding sequence is TGTGCCAGCAGCTTAGGGGAAGTTTCGGAGACCCAGTACTTC. Residues: CASSLGEVSETQYF.

This clonotype came up many times. The chain combines TRBV7-8 with TRBJ1-2, with D uncertain. The CDR3 has 11 amino acids. The V end lost 7 bases, the J end lost 4 bases, and 7 bases lay between the germline ends. Germline CDR1 SGHVS, CDR2 FQNEAQ. The DNA for the CDR3 is TGTGCCAGCACGCCAGGCTATGGCTACACCTTC. Its translation: CASTPGYGYTF.

This clonotype came up many times. The CDR3 here is CASSPLNRRQFF. CDR3 nucleotides: TGTGCCAGCAGTCCGTTAAATAGGAGACAGTTCTTC. V usage is TRBV27 and J usage is TRBJ2-1, with D hard to call. The V and J ends lost 5 bases and 13 bases respectively, with 15 bases between them. CDR3 length equals 12 residues. Germline values: CDR1 MNHEY, CDR2 SMNVEV (reference sequence).